The clone carrying this T cell receptor beta chain was observed a few times. Its antigen is as yet unknown. The CDR3 is 14 amino acids. V lost 5 bases and J lost 5, with 12 bases in between. The V gene's germline CDR1 is SGHVS and CDR2 FQNEAQ. When ophthalmopathy did not progress within 18 months, Graves' hyperthyroidism was considered stable. The PBMCs had their origin in 10 ml of fresh peripheral blood. This entry comes from a study of T cells in Graves' hyperthyroidism and ophthalmopathy. For the study at large: Blood from the periphery was taken at initial diagnosis, before any treatment.

The investigators amplified TCR beta CDR3 regions from RNA transcripts. First-round RT-PCR with HTBI primers amplified the TCR CDR3 region. MiXCR, applied by TCRdb to the multiplex PCR reads, yields one record per CDR3 protein. The sample contains about half a million distinct CDR3 sequences, 20% to 25% of which appear only once. Overall study findings and caveats: Blood also carried most thyroid clonotypes expanded above 0.001.

The TCR sequence derives from a man younger than 35 with Graves' hyperthyroidism. This chain uses TRBV7-8 with TRBJ2-2; D remains ambiguous. Sequences were obtained from blood. CDR3 bases: TGTGCCAGCAGCACTAATGGGATGACCGGGGAGCTGTTTTTT. It encodes CASSTNGMTGELFF.